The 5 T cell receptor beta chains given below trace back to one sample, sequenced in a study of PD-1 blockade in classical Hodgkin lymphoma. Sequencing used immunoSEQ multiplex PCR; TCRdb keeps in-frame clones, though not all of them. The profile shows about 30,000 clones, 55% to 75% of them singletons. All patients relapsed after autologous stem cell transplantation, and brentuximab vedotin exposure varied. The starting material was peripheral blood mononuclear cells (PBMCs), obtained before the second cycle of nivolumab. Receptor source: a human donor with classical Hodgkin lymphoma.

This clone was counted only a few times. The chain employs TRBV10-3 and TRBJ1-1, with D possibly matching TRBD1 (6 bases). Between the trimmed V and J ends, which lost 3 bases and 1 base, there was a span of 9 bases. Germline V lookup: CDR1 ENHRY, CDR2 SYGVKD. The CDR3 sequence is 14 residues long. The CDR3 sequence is CAISEGGKNTEAFF. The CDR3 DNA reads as TGTGCCATCAGTGAAGGGGGGAAGAACACTGAAGCTTTCTTT.

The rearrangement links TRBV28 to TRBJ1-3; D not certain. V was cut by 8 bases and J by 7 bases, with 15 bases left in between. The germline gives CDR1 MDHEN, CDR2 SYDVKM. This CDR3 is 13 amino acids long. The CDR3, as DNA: TGTGCCAGCCTAACGGGGTCCCGGAACACCATATATTTT. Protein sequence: CASLTGSRNTIYF. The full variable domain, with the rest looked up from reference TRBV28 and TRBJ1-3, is DVKVTQSSRYLVKRTGEKVFLECVQDMDHENMFWYRQDPGLGLRLIYFSYDVKMKEKGDIPEGYSVSREKKERFSLILESASTNQTSMYLCASLTGSRNTIYFGEGSWLTVV.

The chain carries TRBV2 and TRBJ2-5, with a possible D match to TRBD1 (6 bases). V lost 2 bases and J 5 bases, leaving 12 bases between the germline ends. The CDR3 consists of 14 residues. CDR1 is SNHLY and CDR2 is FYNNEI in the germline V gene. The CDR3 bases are TGTGCCAGCAGTGAATCAGGGGTCTTGGAGACCCAGTACTTC. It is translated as CASSESGVLETQYF.

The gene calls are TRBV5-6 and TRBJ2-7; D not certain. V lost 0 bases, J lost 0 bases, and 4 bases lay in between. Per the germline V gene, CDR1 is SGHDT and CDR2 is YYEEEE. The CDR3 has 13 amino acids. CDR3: CASSLDVSYEQYF. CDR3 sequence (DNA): TGTGCCAGCAGCTTGGACGTCTCCTACGAGCAGTACTTC.

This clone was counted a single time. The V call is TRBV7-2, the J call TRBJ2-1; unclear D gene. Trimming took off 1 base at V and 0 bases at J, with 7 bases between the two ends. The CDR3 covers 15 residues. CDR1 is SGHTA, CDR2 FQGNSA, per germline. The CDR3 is CASSLDGSSYNEQFF. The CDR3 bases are TGTGCCAGCAGCTTAGACGGTAGCTCCTACAATGAGCAGTTCTTC.